A selection of T cell receptor beta chains follows, all from one sample in a study of cytomegalovirus exposure and HLA in healthy donors. Profiling relied on immunoSEQ multiplex PCR, and the TCRdb table lists in-frame clones only, not all of them. The repertoire holds roughly 240,000 clones, with around nine tenths as singletons. Sequenced sample: PBMCs. The receptors derive from a man between 18 and 35 years old in good health and CMV-seronegative. CDR3s include the opening cysteine and the closing phenylalanine or tryptophan. Fields, in order: V gene, J gene, D gene, clone size, CDR3 DNA, CDR3 protein. D genes are given only for firm matches. Clone size, where shown, is once, few, many, or a class for clones that have expanded.

TRBV7-2	TRBJ2-1	NA	NA	TGTGCCAGCAGCCCCCAATCGGGTGGGGGGGCTTCTAAGGAGCAGTTCTTC	CASSPQSGGGASKEQFF
TRBV5-1	TRBJ2-2	NA	NA	TGCGCCAGCAGCTTGCGAGCGGCGAACACCGGGGAGCTGTTTTTT	CASSLRAANTGELFF
TRBV18	TRBJ2-4	TRBD2	NA	TGTGCCAGCTCACCTATAGCGGGAGCAGGTGGAGGCATTCAGTACTTC	CASSPIAGAGGGIQYF
TRBV9	TRBJ2-6	TRBD2	NA	TGTGCCAGCAGCGTAGCGCTAGCGGGAGGGCCTGGGGCCAACGTCCTGACTTTC	CASSVALAGGPGANVLTF
TRBV7-7	TRBJ1-1	TRBD1	NA	TGTGCCAGCAGCCCACAGCCAGGGGGTGAAGCTTTCTTT	CASSPQPGGEAFF
TRBV4-1	TRBJ2-2	TRBD2	NA	TGCGCCAGCAGCCAACGAACCAAAGGGAGGGCCGGGGAGCTGTTTTTT	CASSQRTKGRAGELFF
TRBV9	TRBJ1-3	NA	NA	TGTGCCAGCAGCGGAGAGAGTTTGGGGCAAAACACCATATATTTT	CASSGESLGQNTIYF
TRBV4-3	TRBJ2-3	NA	NA	TGCGCCAGCAGCCAAGGGGTGTTTCAGGGGCAGTATTTT	CASSQGVFQGQYF
TRBV4-3	TRBJ2-3	TRBD1	NA	TGCGCCAGCAGCCAAGAAGCGGGACAGGGAACAGATACGCAGTATTTT	CASSQEAGQGTDTQYF
TRBV7-8	TRBJ2-3	NA	NA	TGTGCCAGCAGCTTAGGGGGTTCAGGGGATACGCAGTATTTT	CASSLGGSGDTQYF
TRBV6-1	TRBJ2-7	TRBD1	NA	TGTGCCAGCAGTATCGGGACAGCCCTCTACGAGCAGTACTTC	CASSIGTALYEQYF
TRBV7-2	TRBJ1-6	TRBD1	NA	TGTGCCAGCAGCACGGGGGACAGGAGGTCCTATAATTCACCCCTCCACTTT	CASSTGDRRSYNSPLHF
TRBV29-1	TRBJ2-2	TRBD1	NA	TGCAGTGCCGGGACAGGGGGCACCGGGGAGCTGTTTTTT	CSAGTGGTGELFF
TRBV6-1	TRBJ2-7	NA	once	TGTGCCAGCAAGGGGGGGGGTTGGCTTAGGTACGAGCAGTACTTC	CASKGGGWLRYEQYF
TRBV10-1	TRBJ1-4	NA	NA	TGCGCCAGCAGTGAAATCCGGGGGGATGAAAAACTGTTTTTT	CASSEIRGDEKLFF
TRBV5-1	TRBJ2-2	TRBD2	NA	TGCGCCAGCAGCGTTAGCGGGGGGGACTGGCGCGGGGAGCTGTTTTTT	CASSVSGGDWRGELFF
TRBV5-1	TRBJ2-3	TRBD2	NA	TGCGCCAGCAGCTCTAGCGGGAGGTACCTGGATACGCAGTATTTT	CASSSSGRYLDTQYF
TRBV5-1	TRBJ1-1	NA	NA	TGCGCCAGCAGCTTCTCAGGCACCTACACTGAAGCTTTCTTT	CASSFSGTYTEAFF
TRBV2	TRBJ2-5	NA	NA	TGTGCCAGCAGGAGGGAGTTCCTAGGAGAGACCCAGTACTTC	CASRREFLGETQYF
TRBV9	TRBJ2-7	TRBD2	NA	TGTGCCAGCAGCCCCCTTTCGGAAATTAGCGGGAAGGAATACGAGCAGTACTTC	CASSPLSEISGKEYEQYF
TRBV9	TRBJ2-3	NA	once	TGTGCCAGCAGCGTTACCGGAGATACGCAGTATTTT	CASSVTGDTQYF
TRBV7-2	TRBJ2-5	NA	NA	TGTGCCAGCAGCTTAGGACTGTTGTACCAAGAGACCCAGTACTTC	CASSLGLLYQETQYF
TRBV6-8	TRBJ2-7	TRBD1	NA	TGTGCCAGCAGTAGACAGGGGCCCTACGAGCAGTACTTC	CASSRQGPYEQYF
TRBV5-8	TRBJ2-1	TRBD2	NA	TGTGCCAGCAGCCCTGGGACCGGGAGGGCCTCCTACAATGAGCAGTTCTTC	CASSPGTGRASYNEQFF
TRBV7-2	TRBJ2-7	TRBD1	NA	TGTGCCAGCAGCTTAGTAACAATTGGTAGGGGGCGGTACGAGCAGTACTTC	CASSLVTIGRGRYEQYF
TRBV7-2	TRBJ1-5	NA	NA	TGTGCCAGCAGCTTGTTGGGCGGGCAGCCCCAGCATTTT	CASSLLGGQPQHF
TRBV29-1	TRBJ2-7	TRBD1	few	TGCAGCGTTGATGGGGACAGCTCCTACGAGCAGTACTTC	CSVDGDSSYEQYF
TRBV29-1	TRBJ2-3	NA	NA	TGCAGCGCTACGCCGGTGGCAGATACGCAGTATTTT	CSATPVADTQYF
TRBV7-2	TRBJ1-1	TRBD1	NA	TGTGCCAGCAGCTTAACAGGGGGCAACACTGAAGCTTTCTTT	CASSLTGGNTEAFF
TRBV5-6	TRBJ2-1	NA	NA	TGTGCCAGCAGCTTGAATGGGTTTTCCAGGAATGAGCAGTTCTTC	CASSLNGFSRNEQFF
TRBV5-1	TRBJ2-3	NA	NA	TGCGCCAGCAGCTTGGGACCGGCGGGGAGCTCAGATACGCAGTATTTT	CASSLGPAGSSDTQYF
TRBV4-1	TRBJ2-7	TRBD2	NA	TGCGCCAGCAGCCAGGACGGGGGGATATCGGCCTACGAGCAGTACTTC	CASSQDGGISAYEQYF
TRBV7-3	TRBJ2-1	NA	NA	TGTGCCAGCAGCTTAGTCTCGGGAGTCTCCTACAATGAGCAGTTCTTC	CASSLVSGVSYNEQFF
TRBV5-1	TRBJ1-6	NA	NA	TGCGCCAGCAGTGAGGGTACCTATAATTCACCCCTCCACTTT	CASSEGTYNSPLHF
TRBV28	TRBJ1-2	NA	NA	TGTGCCAGCAGTTCTGGGACACCGACCTATGGCTACACCTTC	CASSSGTPTYGYTF
TRBV7-9	TRBJ1-5	NA	NA	TGTGCCAGCACCCTTACCGGGTCCCAAGATTCTCCCCAGCATTTT	CASTLTGSQDSPQHF
TRBV30	TRBJ1-1	NA	NA	TGTGCCTGGAGAGAAGGGGTGAACACTGAAGCTTTCTTT	CAWREGVNTEAFF
TRBV4-1	TRBJ2-7	TRBD2	NA	TGCGCCAGCAGCCAAGATGCGGGGGCCTACGAGCAGTACTTC	CASSQDAGAYEQYF
TRBV5-1	TRBJ2-3	TRBD2	once	TGCGCCAGCACTAGGGAGGGTGGAGATACGCAGTATTTT	CASTREGGDTQYF